What follows are 17 T cell receptor beta chains derived from one specimen sequenced in a study of Ad26.COV2.S vaccination and SARS-CoV-2 variants (dated by TCRdb to the early 2020s). The library relied on the immunoSEQ multiplex PCR assay. TCRdb limited this immuneACCESS table to in-frame rearrangements with V and J called. A share of clones is missing; checked studies link under half to unresolved V genes, and the rest is unexplained. The sample data list about 680,000 clones, and roughly 90% of these were observed just once. The ten largest account for approximately 1.5% of the sample. The intended sense of this specimen's treatment or condition label: about 20 received Ad26.COV2.S at low or high dose, single or two shots; a few received placebo; per-sample allocation not given. For vaccine and placebo recipients, the sequenced repertoires came from samples collected on day 63 after the first injection.

The sequences come from peripheral blood, collected in a trial of Ad26.COV2.S vaccine versus placebo. The receptor source for this set is a person aged 18-60 years who received the Ad26.COV2.S COVID-19 vaccine or a placebo.

The chain combines TRBV19 with TRBJ1-2, with D unclear. Germline V gene data show CDR1 as LNHDA and CDR2 as SQIVND (reference sequence). The CDR3 totals 16 residues. Trimming stripped 4 bases from V and 2 bases from J, with 17 bases between. The CDR3 sequence: CASSTTHQTKNYGYTF. In DNA, the CDR3 is TGTGCCAGTAGTACCACTCACCAAACAAAGAACTATGGCTACACCTTC.

V gene TRBV5-1 combines with J gene TRBJ2-5; 11 positions agree with TRBD2. V trimming: 1 base; J trimming: 2 bases; junction bases outside the gene matches: 7. Per the germline V gene, CDR1 is SGHRS and CDR2 is YFSETQ. The CDR3 extends over 17 amino acids. CDR3 region: CASSLIPLAGGQETQYF. As DNA, the CDR3 is TGCGCCAGCAGCTTGATTCCTCTAGCGGGAGGACAAGAGACCCAGTACTTC.

This chain connects TRBV13 to TRBJ1-3; a weak D match, TRBD1 (6 bases). Germline lookup yields CDR1 PRHDT and CDR2 FYEKMQ (reference sequence). Trimming cost V 5 bases and J 2 bases, with 19 bases left between them. CDR3 length equals 17 residues. This chain's CDR3 is CASSPPPTGRAGNTIYF. In DNA form, the CDR3 reads TGTGCCAGCAGCCCCCCTCCGACAGGACGAGCTGGAAACACCATATATTTT.

The genes are TRBV30 and TRBJ2-5; possible D gene TRBD2, 5 bases. Trimming left V 3 bases short and J 3 bases short, with 14 bases between. This CDR3 comprises 14 residues. Germline CDR1 reads GTSNPN; CDR2 reads SVGIG (reference sequence). The DNA of the CDR3 is TGTGCCTGGAGCAAACCCCCCGGGGAAGAGACCCAGTACTTC. Encoded protein: CAWSKPPGEETQYF.

The table lists this clone with a few counts. V usage is TRBV19 and J usage is TRBJ1-2; D not certain. The V end was cut by 8 bases, the J end by 0 bases, with 7 bases between. The CDR3 spans 12 residues. Germline values: CDR1 LNHDA, CDR2 SQIVND (reference sequence). CDR3: CASQEANYGYTF. The CDR3 nucleotides are TGTGCCAGTCAAGAAGCTAACTATGGCTACACCTTC.

This rearrangement joins TRBV3-1 (or the pseudogene TRBV3-2) to TRBJ1-1; D perhaps matches TRBD1 (5 bases). The germline V gene has CDR1 LGHDT and CDR2 YNNKEL (reference sequence). V was shortened by 10 bases and J by 6 bases, with 18 bases between the two germline ends. The CDR3 has 13 amino acids. CDR3 DNA: TGTGCCACGAGTCGAGGGGAGTGGGCTGAAGCTTTCTTT. It codes for CATSRGEWAEAFF.

The rearrangement uses TRBV4-1 and TRBJ2-7; TRBD2 agrees at 9 bases. Germline CDR1 and CDR2: MGHRA and YSYEKL. Trimming at V came to 0 bases and at J to 4 bases, leaving 4 bases not matched to a gene. The CDR3 totals 15 residues. The CDR3 bases are TGCGCCAGCAGCCAAGACCCTAGCGGGGAATACGAGCAGTACTTC. Translated: CASSQDPSGEYEQYF.

About this clone itself: This sample includes further DNA sequences coding for the same CDR3. The chain is built from TRBV7-9 and TRBJ2-1; D might be TRBD1 (5 bases). There are 15 residues in the CDR3. V was trimmed by 0 bases and J by 2 bases, leaving 8 bases between them. Germline V CDR1 and CDR2: SEHNR, FQNEAQ (reference sequence). In DNA form, the CDR3 reads TGTGCCAGCAGCTTAGCGCAAGGGGCCTACAATGAGCAGTTCTTC. This sequence encodes CASSLAQGAYNEQFF.

The V and J genes are TRBV6-5 and TRBJ1-2; D remains ambiguous. Trimming cost V 0 bases and J 6 bases, with 8 bases left between them. In germline, CDR1 is MNHEY, CDR2 SVGAGI. The CDR3 length is 13 residues. The CDR3 reads CASSYSWEDGYTF. CDR3 bases: TGTGCCAGCAGTTACTCGTGGGAGGATGGCTACACCTTC.

J is TRBJ1-3 and V is TRBV9; D might be TRBD1 (6 bases). CDR1 is SGDLS and CDR2 is YYNGEE in the germline V gene. Trimming shortened V by 3 bases and J by 0 bases, and 10 bases separated the two germline ends. The length of the CDR3 is 15 residues. CDR3 nucleotide sequence: TGTGCCAGCAGCGCAGACAGGCTCTCTGGAAACACCATATATTTT. The encoded protein is CASSADRLSGNTIYF.

As regards this clone: The sample contains more than one DNA sequence encoding this CDR3. The chain employs TRBV6-5 and TRBJ1-3; D possibly corresponds to TRBD1 (5 bases). CDR1 and CDR2 from the germline V gene are MNHEY and SVGAGI. The CDR3 sequence is 15 residues long. V gave up 4 bases and J gave up 0 bases, with 10 bases separating them. The CDR3 DNA sequence: TGTGCCAGCAGTTCCCGACAGAGCTCTGGAAACACCATATATTTT. Amino acid sequence: CASSSRQSSGNTIYF.

The gene calls are TRBV20-1 and TRBJ1-5, with D unclear. Trimming cost V 3 bases and J 0 bases, with 12 bases left between them. CDR3 length: 15 residues. CDR1 is DFQATT, CDR2 SNEGSKA, per germline (reference sequence). CDR3 sequence: CSASWADFSNQPQHF. The CDR3 nucleotides read TGCAGTGCTAGTTGGGCGGACTTTAGCAATCAGCCCCAGCATTTT.

The gene calls are TRBV6-5 and TRBJ2-5; D call uncertain. V gave up 2 bases and J gave up 13 bases, with 17 bases separating them. Germline V lookup: CDR1 MNHEY, CDR2 SVGAGI. The CDR3 spans 13 residues. This CDR3 is CASSYPSLHDGYF. CDR3 nucleotides: TGTGCCAGCAGTTACCCCTCCTTACATGATGGGTACTTC.

The genes are TRBV7-2 and TRBJ2-1; D is ambiguous. The CDR3 runs 12 residues. Trimming removed 3 bases at V and 9 bases at J, with 9 bases between. The germline gives CDR1 SGHTA, CDR2 FQGNSA. The CDR3 protein is CASSFGWGEQFF. CDR3 DNA sequence: TGTGCCAGCAGCTTTGGCTGGGGTGAGCAGTTCTTC. Full variable domain (rest looked up from reference TRBV7-2 and TRBJ2-1): GAGVSQSPSNKVTEKGKDVELRCDPISGHTALYWYRQSLGQGLEFLIYFQGNSAPDKSGLPSDRFSAERTGGSVSTLTIQRTQQEDSAVYLCASSFGWGEQFFGPGTRLTVL.

The V call is TRBV7-2, the J call TRBJ2-7; D not certain. The CDR3 length is 13 residues. Germline values: CDR1 SGHTA, CDR2 FQGNSA. V dropped 4 bases and J dropped 2 bases, with 9 bases sitting between them. As DNA, the CDR3 is TGTGCCAGCAGCTCGAAAGTTACCTACGAGCAGTACTTC. It yields the protein CASSSKVTYEQYF.

The chain recombines TRBV19 with TRBJ2-3; D remains unclear. V lost 1 base and J 2 bases, leaving 10 bases between the germline ends. This CDR3 region has 15 residues. Germline lookup yields CDR1 LNHDA and CDR2 SQIVND (reference sequence). DNA of the CDR3: TGTGCCAGTAGTATAGGCATAACCATCACAGATACGCAGTATTTT. It translates to CASSIGITITDTQYF.

This chain connects TRBV29-1 to TRBJ2-1, with 11 bases matching TRBD2. Germline V gene data show CDR1 as SQVTM and CDR2 as ANQGSEA. Trimming took 2 bases from V and 9 from J; bases not matched to a gene: 12. The CDR3 consists of 16 residues. The CDR3 protein is CSVESRASGRLTEQFF. The CDR3 DNA follows: TGCAGCGTTGAATCGAGGGCTAGCGGGAGGTTAACTGAGCAGTTCTTC.